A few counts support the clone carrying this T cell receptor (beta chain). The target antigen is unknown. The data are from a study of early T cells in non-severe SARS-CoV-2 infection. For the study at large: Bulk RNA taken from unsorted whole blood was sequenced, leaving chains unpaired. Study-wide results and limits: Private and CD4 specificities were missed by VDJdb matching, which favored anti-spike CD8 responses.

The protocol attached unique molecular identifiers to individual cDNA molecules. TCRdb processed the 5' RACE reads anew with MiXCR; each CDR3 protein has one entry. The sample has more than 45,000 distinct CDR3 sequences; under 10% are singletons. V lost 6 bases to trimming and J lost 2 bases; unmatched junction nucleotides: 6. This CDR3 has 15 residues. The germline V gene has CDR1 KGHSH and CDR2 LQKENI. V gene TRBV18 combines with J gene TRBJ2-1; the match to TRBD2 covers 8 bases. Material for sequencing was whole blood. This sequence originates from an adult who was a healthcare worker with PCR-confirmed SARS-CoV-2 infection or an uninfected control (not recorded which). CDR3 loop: CASSPGGAPYNEQFF. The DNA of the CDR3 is TGTGCCAGCTCCCCCGGGGGGGCCCCCTACAATGAGCAGTTCTTC.